This TCR beta chain comes out of a study of shared clonotypes between healthy human individuals. About the study: Per donor, three plates held CD4 naive cells, three held CD4 memory, two held CD8 naive and one held CD8 memory.

Details on this clone: Its target is not known.

In the original analysis: In the immunoSEQ data, sequences were junction-only and lacked quality scores, so filtering differed. Measured with immunoSEQ multiplex PCR; TCRdb has only the in-frame clones, and not every one. The V and J calls and clone size come from that table; D and trimming were worked out from the DNA. This table has about 610,000 clones, 95% to 97% appearing once. Naive CD8 cells were CD45RO-negative, positively selected for CCR7, excluding terminally differentiated effector memory CD45RA+ cells. Those who donated, Caucasian adults without exception, all lived in Nashville, Tennessee. With 3 bases removed from V and 0 bases from J, the gap between germline ends came to 3 bases. Germline V gene sequence: CDR1 SGHDT, CDR2 YYEEEE. The CDR3 spans 12 residues. Broader study findings: With a handful of donors compared, around 5% of naive CD4 clonotypes were shared.

Sequenced input: naive CD8+ T cells sorted from blood. This clonotype was obtained from a woman in her twenties or thirties in good health. The gene calls are TRBV5-6 and TRBJ2-5; D is undetermined. For the CDR3, the DNA is TGTGCCAGCAGCTCGTACCAAGAGACCCAGTACTTC. The encoded protein is CASSSYQETQYF.